The 14 T cell receptor beta chains below come from one sample, sequenced in a study of T cells expressing NK-cell markers. TCRdb reprocessed the 5' RACE reads and stores each CDR3 protein as one record, lacking DNA. The listing records hundreds of thousands of distinct CDR3 sequences. The sample taken for sequencing was blood T cells: a sorted CD56 or NKG2C T cell subset, CD4+ or CD8+ T cells, or bulk PBMC T cells (not recorded which). The receptors stem from a woman between 18 and 70 years old in good health.

The chain uses TRBV5-1 and TRBJ1-2. Germline loops: CDR1 SGHRS, CDR2 YFSETQ. The CDR3 runs to 14 residues. The CDR3 spells CASSLSTANYGYTF.

The chain recombines TRBV5-1 with TRBJ2-1; TCRdb lists TRBD2, though no DNA is available to test this call. The CDR3 spans 16 residues. Germline CDR1 SGHRS, CDR2 YFSETQ. This CDR3 reads CASSLKVTELVNEQFF. The variable domain in full, completed from reference TRBV5-1 and TRBJ2-1, reads KAGVTQTPRYLIKTRGQQVTLSCSPISGHRSVSWYQQTPGQGLQFLFEYFSETQRNKGNFPGRFSGRQFSNSRSEMNVSTLELGDSALYLCASSLKVTELVNEQFFGPGTRLTVL.

The genes are TRBV5-1 and TRBJ2-3; the D call from TCRdb, TRBD2, cannot be confirmed without DNA. Germline lookup yields CDR1 SGHRS and CDR2 YFSETQ. This CDR3 comprises 16 residues. CDR3 protein: CASSLRTGQRTDTQYF.

The chain employs TRBV24-1 and TRBJ2-5; TCRdb names TRBD2, which stays unverified in the absence of DNA. This CDR3 has 17 residues. The germline CDR1 and CDR2 sequences are KGHDR and SFDVKD. The CDR3 loop reads CATSDFGVAGEEETQYF.

The V call is TRBV6-2 or TRBV6-3, the J call TRBJ2-7; the D call of TRBD1 rests on TCRdb alone, since no DNA is present to check it. The germline V gene has CDR1 MNHEY and CDR2 SVGEGT. CDR3 length: 15 amino acids. This chain's CDR3 is CASSPGTGVPYEQYF.

The V call is TRBV6-1, the J call TRBJ2-1; without DNA, the TCRdb call of TRBD1 cannot be checked. The CDR3 totals 14 residues. CDR1 MNHNS and CDR2 SASEGT come from the germline V gene. CDR3 amino acids: CASTRQSYYNEQFF.

The genes are TRBV6-5 and TRBJ2-1; lacking DNA, the TRBD1 call made by TCRdb goes unchecked. The CDR3 is made up of 12 amino acids. Germline CDR1 is MNHEY and CDR2 is SVGAGI. The CDR3: CASSSGSGEQFF.

The V call is TRBV6-2 or TRBV6-3, the J call TRBJ2-7; TCRdb's D gene call, TRBD2, goes unchecked for lack of DNA. Germline lookup yields CDR1 MNHEY and CDR2 SVGEGT. The CDR3 consists of 11 residues. This CDR3 is CASRRAGESNF.

The J gene is TRBJ2-5, the V gene TRBV7-2. The CDR3 runs to 15 residues. CDR1 is SGHTA and CDR2 is FQGNSA in the germline V gene. This chain's CDR3 is CASSPRELLGETQYF.

This chain joins TRBV27 and TRBJ1-5. Per germline, CDR1 MNHEY and CDR2 SMNVEV (reference sequence). CDR3 size: 18 residues. The CDR3 is CASSLSIETIGSNQPQHF.

The chain links TRBV15 to TRBJ2-1. The CDR3 contains 13 residues. Germline assignment: CDR1 LNHNV and CDR2 YYDKDF (reference sequence). The chain's CDR3 is CATSRVSYNEQFF.

The chain is built from TRBV6-1 and TRBJ2-7; as DNA is missing, the TRBD1 call by TCRdb cannot be tested. Per the germline V gene, CDR1 is MNHNS and CDR2 is SASEGT. CDR3 size: 14 residues. CDR3 sequence reads: CASSPWDGDYEQYF.

The chain employs TRBV5-5 and TRBJ1-1; TCRdb picks TRBD1, but there is no DNA to check that call. CDR1 is SGHKS, CDR2 YYEKEE, per germline (reference sequence). The CDR3 is made up of 14 amino acids. The CDR3: CASSLWDRGSEAFF.

This chain joins TRBV7-8 and TRBJ1-4; the D gene TCRdb calls, TRBD1, cannot be checked with no DNA. The CDR3 extends over 18 amino acids. Germline CDR1 SGHVS, CDR2 FQNEAQ. CDR3: CASSFFRDRGSPNEKLFF.